This entry is about one T cell receptor (beta chain). Its antigen is unknown. Primers: 60 Vbeta forward and 13 Jbeta reverse. The authors' processing: A later analysis tallied some 80 million unique TCR beta chains, 9 million to 12 million of them shared. Profiling relied on immunoSEQ multiplex PCR, and the TCRdb table lists in-frame clones only, not all of them. For V, J and clone size, that table is used; D and trimming come from the DNA. The table shows roughly 150,000 clones, with about two thirds occurring only once. V was clipped by 5 bases and J by 7 bases; unmatched bases: 11. The CDR3 is 15 amino acids. Germline assignment: CDR1 SEHNR and CDR2 FQNEAQ (reference sequence). This sample is drawn from a study of cytomegalovirus exposure and HLA in healthy donors. Study conclusions and caveats: Indistinguishable V segments such as TRBV6-2 and TRBV6-3 were excluded. Generally TCR sequences proved uncommon, though certain public TCRs appeared in numerous donors.

The V call is TRBV7-9, the J call TRBJ2-1; 7 bases are shared with TRBD1. This TCR was recovered from a man in his thirties or forties in good health and CMV-seropositive. Material: PBMCs. The CDR3 region is CASSELKGASNEQFF. CDR3 DNA: TGTGCCAGCAGCGAGCTTAAGGGGGCGAGTAATGAGCAGTTCTTC.